Here is one T cell receptor beta chain with its context. Its antigen is as yet unknown. The record originates from a study of T cells in Graves' hyperthyroidism and ophthalmopathy. Ophthalmopathy patients showed a Clinical Activity Score of at least 3, NOSPECS grade of at least 4 and duration under 3 months. Deletions cut 8 bases from V and 0 bases from J, with 17 bases between. The CDR3 has 15 amino acids. Germline-derived CDR1 and CDR2 are SEHNR and FQNEAQ (reference sequence). The source material, RNA transcripts, was used to amplify TCR beta CDR3 regions. Primed by the HTBI set, a first-round RT-PCR was run on the TCR CDR3. TCRdb used MiXCR to reprocess the multiplex PCR reads, holding one entry per CDR3 protein. The sample has hundreds of thousands of distinct CDR3 sequences, roughly 20% seen once. The study, taken as a whole, reports: Most thyroid clonotypes with frequency above 0.001 were detected in blood. The model identified upcoming ophthalmopathy a median approximately 6.5 months ahead of onset.

This sequence was found in a man aged 25-45 years with Graves' ophthalmopathy. The V and J genes are TRBV7-9 and TRBJ2-7; perhaps TRBD2 as D (6 bases). Input material: blood. Here the CDR3 DNA reads TGTGCCAGCGGCCCGGAGAGGGGACTCTCCTACGAGCAGTACTTC. This encodes CASGPERGLSYEQYF. Variable domain in full (rest from reference TRBV7-9 and TRBJ2-7): DTGVSQNPRHKITKRGQNVTFRCDPISEHNRLYWYRQTLGQGPEFLTYFQNEAQLEKSRLLSDRFSAERPKGSFSTLEIQRTEQGDSAMYLCASGPERGLSYEQYFGPGTRLTVT.